The clone carrying this TCR beta chain was detected a few times. What it recognizes is unknown. The V and J ends lost 1 base and 3 bases respectively, with 6 bases between them. The CDR3 sequence is 13 residues long. Germline loops: CDR1 SGHNT, CDR2 YYREEE (reference sequence). The sequenced template was cDNA made from the entire isolated RNA. The method was immunoSEQ multiplex PCR; TCRdb's version includes in-frame clones alone and lacks a portion of them. The profile shows around 320,000 clones, around 13% of them singletons. CD45RO/CCR7/CD25/CD127/CD95/CD27 staining was used to isolate CD4+ naive, central memory, regulatory and stem cell-like memory cells by sorting. These data originate in a study of beta chain features in type 1 diabetes. General study findings and limits: HLA influence on TCRB rearrangement stayed unresolved here. Type 1 diabetes patients had moderately but significantly shorter TCRB CDR3s in all four CD4+ subsets. Highly expressing activated T cells could be over-counted with a cDNA template.

Sequencing was done on a sample of central memory CD4+ T cells from blood. The clonotype was recovered from a young man in good health. The J gene is TRBJ2-3, the V gene TRBV5-4; D is unclear. The CDR3 sequence: CASSLSPTDTQYF. CDR3 in DNA: TGTGCCAGCAGCTTGTCCCCGACAGATACGCAGTATTTT.